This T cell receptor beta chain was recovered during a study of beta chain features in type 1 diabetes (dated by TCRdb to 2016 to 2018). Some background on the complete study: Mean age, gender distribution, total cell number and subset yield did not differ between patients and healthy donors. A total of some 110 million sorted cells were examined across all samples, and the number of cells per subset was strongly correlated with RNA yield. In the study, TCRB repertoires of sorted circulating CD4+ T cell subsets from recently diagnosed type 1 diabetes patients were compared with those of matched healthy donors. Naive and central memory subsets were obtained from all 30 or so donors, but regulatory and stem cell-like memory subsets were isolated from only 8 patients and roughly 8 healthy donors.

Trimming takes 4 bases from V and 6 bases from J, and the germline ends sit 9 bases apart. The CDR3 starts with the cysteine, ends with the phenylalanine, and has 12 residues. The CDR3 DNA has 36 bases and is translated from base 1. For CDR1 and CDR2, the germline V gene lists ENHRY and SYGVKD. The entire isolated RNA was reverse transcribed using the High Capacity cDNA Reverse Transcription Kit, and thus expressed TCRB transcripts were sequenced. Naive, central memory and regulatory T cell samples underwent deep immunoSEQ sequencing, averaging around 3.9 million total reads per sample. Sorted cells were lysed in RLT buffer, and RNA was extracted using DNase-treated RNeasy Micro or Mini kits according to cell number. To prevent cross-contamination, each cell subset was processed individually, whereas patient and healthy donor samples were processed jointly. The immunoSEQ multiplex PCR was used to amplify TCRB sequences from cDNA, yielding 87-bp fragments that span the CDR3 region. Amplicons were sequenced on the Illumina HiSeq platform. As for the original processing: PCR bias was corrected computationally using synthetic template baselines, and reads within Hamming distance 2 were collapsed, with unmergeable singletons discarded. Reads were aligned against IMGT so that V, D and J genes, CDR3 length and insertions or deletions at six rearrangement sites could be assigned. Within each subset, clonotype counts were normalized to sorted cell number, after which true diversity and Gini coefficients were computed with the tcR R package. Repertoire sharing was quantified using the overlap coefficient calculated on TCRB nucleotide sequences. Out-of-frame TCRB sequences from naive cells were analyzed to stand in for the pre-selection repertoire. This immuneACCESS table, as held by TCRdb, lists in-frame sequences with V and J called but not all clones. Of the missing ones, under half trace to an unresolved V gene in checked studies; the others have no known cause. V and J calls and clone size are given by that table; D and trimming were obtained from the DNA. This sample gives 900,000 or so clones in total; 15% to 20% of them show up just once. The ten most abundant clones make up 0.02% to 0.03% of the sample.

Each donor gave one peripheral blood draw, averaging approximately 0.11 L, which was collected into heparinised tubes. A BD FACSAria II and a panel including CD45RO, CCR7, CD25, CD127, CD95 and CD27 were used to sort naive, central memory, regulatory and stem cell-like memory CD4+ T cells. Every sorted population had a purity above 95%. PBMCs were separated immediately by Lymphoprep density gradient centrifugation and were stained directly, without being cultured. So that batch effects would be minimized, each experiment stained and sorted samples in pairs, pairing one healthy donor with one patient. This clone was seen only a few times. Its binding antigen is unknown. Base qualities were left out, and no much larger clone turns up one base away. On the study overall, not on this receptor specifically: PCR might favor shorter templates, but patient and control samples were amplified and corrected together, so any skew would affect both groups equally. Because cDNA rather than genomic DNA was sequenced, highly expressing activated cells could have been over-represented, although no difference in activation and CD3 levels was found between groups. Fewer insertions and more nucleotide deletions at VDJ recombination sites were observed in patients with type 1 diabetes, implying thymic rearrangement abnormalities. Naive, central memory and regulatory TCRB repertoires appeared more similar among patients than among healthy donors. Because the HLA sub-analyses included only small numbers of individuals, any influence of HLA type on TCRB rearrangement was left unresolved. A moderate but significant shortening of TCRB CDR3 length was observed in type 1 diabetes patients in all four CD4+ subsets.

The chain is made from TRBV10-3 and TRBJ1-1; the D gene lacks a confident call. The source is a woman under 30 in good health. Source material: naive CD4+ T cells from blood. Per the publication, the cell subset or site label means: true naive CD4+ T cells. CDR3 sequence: CAISVSRSEAFF. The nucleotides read TGTGCCATCAGTGTCAGCCGTTCTGAAGCTTTCTTT.